This T cell receptor (beta chain) was documented in a study of T cell responses to AZD1222 COVID-19 vaccine. V shed 7 bases and J 3 bases; nucleotides not matched to a gene: 7. This CDR3 comprises 15 residues. Germline CDR1 LNHDA, CDR2 SQIVND (reference sequence). Clones were read by immunoSEQ multiplex PCR, and TCRdb kept only the in-frame ones, dropping some. The sample has some 72,000 clones, about 90% seen once. The chain links TRBV19 to TRBJ1-2, with 11 nucleotides matching TRBD1. This material consisted of peripheral blood, taken on day 0 of MenACWY control vaccination. The sequence came from an adult in good health. In DNA, the CDR3 is TGTGCCAGTATCGCCCGGGACAGGGGGGACTATGGCTACACCTTC. It translates to CASIARDRGDYGYTF.